A single sample is the source of the 14 T cell receptor beta chains below, sequenced in a study of CD8 T cells in Susac syndrome. An amount of RNA that ranged from 0.5 to 1 ug was reverse transcribed with random hexamers. MiXCR was run by TCRdb on the immunoSEQ multiplex PCR reads, yielding one entry per CDR3 protein. The table lists 300,000 or so distinct CDR3 sequences, roughly nine tenths of them singletons, with over 0.065% in the top ten. The sequenced sample consisted of CD4+ T cells from PBMCs. These receptors all come from a human donor with multiple sclerosis.

The CDR3 sequence is CASSGQGNEQFF. The DNA for the CDR3 is TGTGCCAGCAGTGGACAGGGAAATGAGCAGTTCTTC. V gene TRBV6-1 combines with J gene TRBJ2-1, with 7 bases matching TRBD1. The V and J ends lost 4 bases and 7 bases, in that order; junction bases with no gene match: 1. From germline, CDR1 is MNHNS and CDR2 SASEGT. This CDR3 contains 12 residues.

This rearrangement joins TRBV20-1 to TRBJ2-1, with TRBD2 identical over 10 bases. CDR1 and CDR2 from the germline V gene are DFQATT and SNEGSKA (reference sequence). Germline trimming cut 3 bases from V and 5 bases from J; bases unmatched to any gene: 16. The CDR3 contains 18 residues. CDR3 residues: CSASGLAGAPRLNNEQFF. The CDR3 region has the DNA TGCAGTGCTAGCGGTCTAGCGGGGGCCCCGAGACTGAACAATGAGCAGTTCTTC.

The CDR3 sequence is CAWGGGPNTGELFF. CDR3 DNA sequence: TGTGCCTGGGGCGGGGGTCCGAACACCGGGGAGCTGTTTTTT. V and J are TRBV30 and TRBJ2-2, with 7 bases identical to TRBD2. V dropped 5 bases and J dropped 0; count of bases not matched to a gene: 3. CDR3 size: 14 residues. CDR1 and CDR2 (germline): GTSNPN, SVGIG (reference sequence).

The rearrangement uses TRBV4-1 and TRBJ2-3, with 7 nucleotides matching TRBD2. In germline, CDR1 is MGHRA, CDR2 YSYEKL. This CDR3 is built from 16 residues. V shed 5 bases, J shed 1 base, and the junction held 9 bases outside the gene matches. The CDR3 is CASSRPGGMGTDTQYF. CDR3 sequence (DNA): TGCGCCAGCAGCAGGCCGGGGGGTATGGGCACAGATACGCAGTATTTT.

The chain combines TRBV29-1 with TRBJ2-1, with D possibly matching TRBD1 (6 bases). V lost 1 base to trimming and J lost 8 bases, with 9 bases between them. CDR3 length equals 12 residues. The germline CDR1 and CDR2 sequences are SQVTM and ANQGSEA. CDR3 coding DNA: TGCAGCGTTGAAGTACAGGGCGATGAGCAGTTCTTC. Its translation: CSVEVQGDEQFF.

The V and J genes are TRBV20-1 and TRBJ2-1; perhaps TRBD1 as D (5 bases). Between the trimmed V and J ends, which lost 5 bases and 0 bases, there was a span of 14 bases. CDR3 length equals 15 residues. Germline V CDR1 and CDR2: DFQATT, SNEGSKA (reference sequence). The CDR3 sequence: CSARSRASSYNEQFF. CDR3 nucleotides: TGCAGTGCTCGGTCCAGGGCAAGCTCCTACAATGAGCAGTTCTTC.

J is TRBJ2-1 and V is TRBV20-1, with 11 bases aligning to TRBD2. Germline loops: CDR1 DFQATT, CDR2 SNEGSKA (reference sequence). V gave up 6 bases and J gave up 4 bases; unmatched junction bases: 14. The CDR3 runs 17 residues. This CDR3 reads CSANHIAGGPIYNEQFF. The CDR3 nucleotides read TGCAGTGCCAACCATATAGCGGGAGGGCCGATTTACAATGAGCAGTTCTTC.

The rearrangement links TRBV4-3 to TRBJ1-1; D gene ambiguous. CDR3 size: 15 residues. Germline-derived CDR1 and CDR2 are LGHNA and YSLEER. V was shortened by 0 bases and J by 5 bases, with 13 bases between the two germline ends. CDR3 protein: CASSQDDLEVTEAFF. In DNA form, the CDR3 reads TGCGCCAGCAGCCAAGATGACCTTGAGGTGACTGAAGCTTTCTTT.

V is TRBV20-1 and J is TRBJ2-1, with 12 nucleotides matching TRBD2. CDR1 is DFQATT, CDR2 SNEGSKA, per germline (reference sequence). Trimming took 2 bases from V and 7 from J; bases not matched to a gene: 6. This CDR3 has 15 amino acids. This chain's CDR3 is CSARNLAGGLNEQFF. DNA of the CDR3: TGCAGTGCTAGAAATCTAGCGGGGGGGCTTAATGAGCAGTTCTTC.

The chain employs TRBV14 and TRBJ1-2, with 8 bases lining up with TRBD1. The CDR3 has 15 amino acids. J lost 6 bases, V lost 4 bases, and 10 bases had no gene match. The germline gives CDR1 SGHDN, CDR2 FVKESK. The CDR3 is CASSLRGQGGNGYTF. CDR3 bases: TGTGCCAGCAGCCTTCGTGGACAGGGAGGTAATGGCTACACCTTC. The whole variable domain, remainder taken from reference TRBV14 and TRBJ1-2, is EAGVTQFPSHSVIEKGQTVTLRCDPISGHDNLYWYRRVMGKEIKFLLHFVKESKQDESGMPNNRFLAERTGGTYSTLKVQPAELEDSGVYFCASSLRGQGGNGYTFGSGTRLTVV.

The chain has TRBV19 and TRBJ2-2; the D gene is possibly TRBD1 (6 bases). The germline V and J ends were trimmed by 8 bases and 1 base, with 14 bases remaining between them. Germline assignment: CDR1 LNHDA and CDR2 SQIVND (reference sequence). The CDR3 runs 15 residues. The CDR3 DNA follows: TGTGCCAGTTCCTCCCAAGGGGGGAACACCGGGGAGCTGTTTTTT. Translating it yields CASSSQGGNTGELFF.

The chain joins TRBV2 to TRBJ1-2; 9 nucleotides align to TRBD1. Unmatched junction bases numbered 1, after V lost 6 bases and J lost 5 bases. Germline CDR1 is SNHLY and CDR2 is FYNNEI. The CDR3 loop spans 12 amino acids. CDR3 DNA sequence: TGTGCCAGCAGGGACAGGGGATATGGCTACACCTTC. Its protein is CASRDRGYGYTF.

The chain combines TRBV6-2 or TRBV6-3 with TRBJ2-5, with 7 bases matching TRBD2. The CDR3 is 13 amino acids. V shed 4 bases and J 4 bases; nucleotides not matched to a gene: 3. Germline V gene lookup returns CDR1 MNHEY and CDR2 SVGEGT. CDR3 DNA sequence: TGTGCCAGCAGTTGGGGGGGAGGAGAGACCCAGTACTTC. It encodes CASSWGGGETQYF.

The rearrangement links TRBV5-1 to TRBJ1-2, with D uncertain. V gave up 4 bases and J gave up 8 bases, with 18 bases separating them. Germline V gives CDR1 SGHRS, CDR2 YFSETQ. This CDR3 contains 14 residues. The CDR3 sequence is CASSLQGGIGGYTF. The DNA for the CDR3 is TGCGCCAGCAGCCTCCAAGGAGGGATTGGGGGCTACACCTTC. The complete variable domain, with remaining parts taken from reference TRBV5-1 and TRBJ1-2, reads KAGVTQTPRYLIKTRGQQVTLSCSPISGHRSVSWYQQTPGQGLQFLFEYFSETQRNKGNFPGRFSGRQFSNSRSEMNVSTLELGDSALYLCASSLQGGIGGYTFGSGTRLTVV.